This TCR beta chain was sequenced during a study of blood T cell repertoires in COVID-19. Turning to the study itself: Samples taken during acute and convalescent COVID-19 were collected in the United States, Italy and Spain. Nucleic acid was either cDNA or gDNA, and it came from T cells, B-cell-depleted T cells, or PBMCs.

Authors' processing steps: Cell counts per sample came from amplifying reference gene primers. Profiled with immunoSEQ multiplex PCR; TCRdb holds only in-frame clones, not every one. The V and J calls and clone size were taken over from that table, and D and trimming were inferred from the DNA. This sample has over 200,000 clones; around 80% occur once, and the top ten carry about 12%. This clone was seen more than once but under ten times. The sample holds other DNA sequences that translate to the same CDR3. Germline CDR1 and CDR2: SGHRS and YFSETQ. With V trimmed by 4 bases and J by 4 bases, 6 bases remained unmatched. This CDR3 is 15 amino acids long.

This clonotype was obtained from a woman aged 40 to 50 with acute or convalescent COVID-19. Material for sequencing was peripheral blood. The J gene is TRBJ2-5, the V gene TRBV5-1; 11 nucleotides line up with TRBD1. The CDR3 sequence is CASSPRTGGGETQYF. Here the CDR3 DNA reads TGCGCCAGCAGCCCGAGGACAGGGGGCGGAGAGACCCAGTACTTC.